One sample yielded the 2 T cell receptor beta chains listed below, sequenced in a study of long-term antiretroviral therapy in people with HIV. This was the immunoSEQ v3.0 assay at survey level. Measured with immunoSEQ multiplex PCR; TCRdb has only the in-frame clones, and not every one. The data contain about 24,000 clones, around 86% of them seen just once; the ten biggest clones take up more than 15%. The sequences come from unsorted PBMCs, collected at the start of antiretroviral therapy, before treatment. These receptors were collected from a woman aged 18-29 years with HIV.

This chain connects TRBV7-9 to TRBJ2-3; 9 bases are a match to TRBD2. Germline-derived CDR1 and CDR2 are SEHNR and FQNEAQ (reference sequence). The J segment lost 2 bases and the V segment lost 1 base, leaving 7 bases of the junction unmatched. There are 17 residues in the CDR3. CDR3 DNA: TGTGCCAGCAGCTTAGGGCTAGCGGGACCCACCACAGATACGCAGTATTTT. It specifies CASSLGLAGPTTDTQYF.

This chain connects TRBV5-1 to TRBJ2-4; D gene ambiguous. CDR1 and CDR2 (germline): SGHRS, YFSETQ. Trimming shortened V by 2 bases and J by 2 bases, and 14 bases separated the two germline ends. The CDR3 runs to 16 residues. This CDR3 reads CASSLAADGSKNIQYF. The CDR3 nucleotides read TGCGCCAGCAGCTTAGCCGCGGACGGTTCCAAAAACATTCAGTACTTC. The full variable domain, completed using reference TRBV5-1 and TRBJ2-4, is KAGVTQTPRYLIKTRGQQVTLSCSPISGHRSVSWYQQTPGQGLQFLFEYFSETQRNKGNFPGRFSGRQFSNSRSEMNVSTLELGDSALYLCASSLAADGSKNIQYFGAGTRLSVL.